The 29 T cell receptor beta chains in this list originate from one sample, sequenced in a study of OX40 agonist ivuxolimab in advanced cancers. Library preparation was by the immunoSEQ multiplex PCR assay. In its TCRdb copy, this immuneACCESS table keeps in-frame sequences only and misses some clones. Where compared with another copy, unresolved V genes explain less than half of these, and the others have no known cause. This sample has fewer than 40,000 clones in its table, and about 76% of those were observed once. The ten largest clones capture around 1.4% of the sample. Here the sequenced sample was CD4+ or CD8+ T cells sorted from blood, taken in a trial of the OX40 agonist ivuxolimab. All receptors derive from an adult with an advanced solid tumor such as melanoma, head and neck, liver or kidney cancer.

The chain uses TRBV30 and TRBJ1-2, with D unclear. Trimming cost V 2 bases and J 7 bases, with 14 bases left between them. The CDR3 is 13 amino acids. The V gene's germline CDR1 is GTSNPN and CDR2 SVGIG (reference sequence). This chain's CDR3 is CAWSIERDGGYTF. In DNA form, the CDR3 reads TGTGCCTGGAGTATAGAACGGGATGGTGGCTACACCTTC.

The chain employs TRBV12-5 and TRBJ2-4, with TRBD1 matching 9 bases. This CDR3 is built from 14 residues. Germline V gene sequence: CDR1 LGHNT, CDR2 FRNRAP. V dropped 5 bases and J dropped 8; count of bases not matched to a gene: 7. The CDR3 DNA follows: TGTGCTAGTGGTCCTCGGACAGGGGAGGACATTCAGTACTTC. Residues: CASGPRTGEDIQYF.

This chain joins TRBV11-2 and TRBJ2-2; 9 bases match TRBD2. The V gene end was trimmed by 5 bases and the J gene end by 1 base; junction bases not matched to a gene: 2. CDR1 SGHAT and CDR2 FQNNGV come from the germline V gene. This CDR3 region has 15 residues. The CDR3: CASSPTSGNTGELFF. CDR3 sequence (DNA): TGTGCCAGCAGCCCGACTAGCGGGAACACCGGGGAGCTGTTTTTT.

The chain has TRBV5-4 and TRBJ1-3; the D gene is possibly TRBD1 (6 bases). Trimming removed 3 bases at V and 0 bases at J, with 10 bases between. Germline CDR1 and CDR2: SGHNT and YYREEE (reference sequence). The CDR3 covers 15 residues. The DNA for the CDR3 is TGTGCCAGCAGCTCGGACAGCCACTCTGGAAACACCATATATTTT. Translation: CASSSDSHSGNTIYF.

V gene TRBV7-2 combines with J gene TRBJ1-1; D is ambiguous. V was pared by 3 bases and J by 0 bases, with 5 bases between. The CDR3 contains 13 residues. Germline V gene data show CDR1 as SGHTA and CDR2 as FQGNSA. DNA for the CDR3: TGTGCCAGCAGCTTCACCCTGAACACTGAAGCTTTCTTT. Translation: CASSFTLNTEAFF.

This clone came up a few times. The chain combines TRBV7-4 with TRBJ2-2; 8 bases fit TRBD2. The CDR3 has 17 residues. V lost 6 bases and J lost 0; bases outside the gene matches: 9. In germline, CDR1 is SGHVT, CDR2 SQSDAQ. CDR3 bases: TGTGCCAGCAGGTCTTCTCCGGGACTAGCGAACACCGGGGAGCTGTTTTTT. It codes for CASRSSPGLANTGELFF.

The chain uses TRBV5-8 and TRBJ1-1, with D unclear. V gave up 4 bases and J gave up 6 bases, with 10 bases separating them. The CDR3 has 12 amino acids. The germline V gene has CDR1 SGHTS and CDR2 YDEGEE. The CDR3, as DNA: TGTGCCAGCAGCCTGCGAGGCCCTGAAGCTTTCTTT. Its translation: CASSLRGPEAFF.

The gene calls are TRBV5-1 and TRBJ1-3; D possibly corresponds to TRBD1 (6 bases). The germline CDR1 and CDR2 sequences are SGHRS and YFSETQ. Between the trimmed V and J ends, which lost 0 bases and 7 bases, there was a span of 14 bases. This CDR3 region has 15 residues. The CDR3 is CASSLARGGANTIYF. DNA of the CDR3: TGCGCCAGCAGCTTGGCCCGGGGGGGCGCGAACACCATATATTTT.

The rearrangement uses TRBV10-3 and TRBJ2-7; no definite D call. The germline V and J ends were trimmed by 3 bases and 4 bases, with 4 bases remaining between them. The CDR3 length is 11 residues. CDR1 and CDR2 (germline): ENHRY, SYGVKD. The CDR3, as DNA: TGTGCCATCAGTGACGGGTACGAGCAGTACTTC. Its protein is CAISDGYEQYF.

The CDR3 DNA reads TGTGCCAGCAGCTCGTACAGGGTTCTCCTCCAAGAGACCCAGTACTTC. Translated, it gives CASSSYRVLLQETQYF. The chain combines TRBV11-2 with TRBJ2-5, with D possibly TRBD1 on 6 matching bases. V was trimmed by 4 bases and J by 1 base, leaving 16 bases between them. The CDR3 length is 16 residues. CDR1 and CDR2 (germline): SGHAT, FQNNGV.

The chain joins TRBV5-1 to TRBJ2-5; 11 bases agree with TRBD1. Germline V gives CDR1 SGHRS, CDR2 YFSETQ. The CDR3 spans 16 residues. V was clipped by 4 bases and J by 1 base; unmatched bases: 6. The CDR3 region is CASSRGTGGFQETQYF. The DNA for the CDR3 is TGCGCCAGCAGCCGGGGGACAGGGGGTTTCCAAGAGACCCAGTACTTC.

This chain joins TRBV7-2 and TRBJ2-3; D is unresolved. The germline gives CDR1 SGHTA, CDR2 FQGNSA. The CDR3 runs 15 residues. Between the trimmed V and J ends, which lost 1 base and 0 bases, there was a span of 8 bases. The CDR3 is CASSLVAASTDTQYF. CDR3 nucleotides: TGTGCCAGCAGCTTAGTAGCAGCTAGCACAGATACGCAGTATTTT.

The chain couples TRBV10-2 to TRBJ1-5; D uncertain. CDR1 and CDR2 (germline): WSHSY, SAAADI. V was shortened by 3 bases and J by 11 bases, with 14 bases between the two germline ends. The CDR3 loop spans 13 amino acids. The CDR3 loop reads CASSDSYQWAQHF. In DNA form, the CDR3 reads TGCGCCAGCAGTGACAGTTATCAGTGGGCCCAGCATTTT.

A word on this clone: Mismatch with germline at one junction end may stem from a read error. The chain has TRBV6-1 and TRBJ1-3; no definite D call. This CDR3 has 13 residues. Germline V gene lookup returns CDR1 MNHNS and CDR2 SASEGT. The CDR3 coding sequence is TGTGCCAGCAGTGCCTTCTCTGGATACACCATATATTTT. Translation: CASSAFSGYTIYF.

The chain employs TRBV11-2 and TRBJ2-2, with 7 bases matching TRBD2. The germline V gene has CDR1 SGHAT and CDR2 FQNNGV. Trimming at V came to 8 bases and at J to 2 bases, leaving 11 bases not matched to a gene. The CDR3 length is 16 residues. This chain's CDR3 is CASRKSLAVNTGELFF. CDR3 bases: TGTGCCAGCCGTAAGTCCCTAGCGGTCAACACCGGGGAGCTGTTTTTT. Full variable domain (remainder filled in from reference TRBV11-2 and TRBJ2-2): EAGVAQSPRYKIIEKRQSVAFWCNPISGHATLYWYQQILGQGPKLLIQFQNNGVVDDSQLPKDRFSAERLKGVDSTLKIQPAKLEDSAVYLCASRKSLAVNTGELFFGEGSRLTVL.

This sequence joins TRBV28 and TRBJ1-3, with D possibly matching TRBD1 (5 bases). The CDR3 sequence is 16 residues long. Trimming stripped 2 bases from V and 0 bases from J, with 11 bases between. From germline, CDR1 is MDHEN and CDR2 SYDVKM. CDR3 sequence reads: CASSLGGVGSGNTIYF. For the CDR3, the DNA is TGTGCCAGCAGTTTAGGGGGGGTCGGCTCTGGAAACACCATATATTTT.

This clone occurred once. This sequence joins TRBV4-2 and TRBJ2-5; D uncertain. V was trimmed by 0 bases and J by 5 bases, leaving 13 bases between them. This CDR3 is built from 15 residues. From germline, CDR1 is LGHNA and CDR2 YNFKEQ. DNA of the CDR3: TGTGCCAGCAGCCAAGATGGGTTCGGTTTCGAGACCCAGTACTTC. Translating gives CASSQDGFGFETQYF.

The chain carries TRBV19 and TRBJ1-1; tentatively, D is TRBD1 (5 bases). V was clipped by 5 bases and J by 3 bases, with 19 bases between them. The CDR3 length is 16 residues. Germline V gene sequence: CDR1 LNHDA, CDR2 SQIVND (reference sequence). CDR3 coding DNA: TGTGCCAGTAGTGTGTTCCGTAGGGGAATGGACACTGAAGCTTTCTTT. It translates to CASSVFRRGMDTEAFF.

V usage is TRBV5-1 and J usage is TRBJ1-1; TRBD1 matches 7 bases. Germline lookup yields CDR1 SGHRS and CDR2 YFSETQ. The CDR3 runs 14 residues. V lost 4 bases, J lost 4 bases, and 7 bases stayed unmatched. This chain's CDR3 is CASSMTGTGTEAFF. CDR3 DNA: TGCGCCAGCAGCATGACAGGGACGGGCACTGAAGCTTTCTTT.

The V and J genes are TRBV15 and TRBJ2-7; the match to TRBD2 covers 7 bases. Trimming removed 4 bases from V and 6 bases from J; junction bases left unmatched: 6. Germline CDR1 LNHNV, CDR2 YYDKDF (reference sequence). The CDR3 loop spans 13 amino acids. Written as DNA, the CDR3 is TGTGCCACCAGCAACCCCTGGGGGGGCGAGCAGTACTTC. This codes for CATSNPWGGEQYF.

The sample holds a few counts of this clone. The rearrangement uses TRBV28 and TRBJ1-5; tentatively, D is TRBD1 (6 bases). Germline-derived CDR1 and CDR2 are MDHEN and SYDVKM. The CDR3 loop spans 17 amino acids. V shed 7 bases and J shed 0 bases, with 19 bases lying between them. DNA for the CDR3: TGTGCCAGCATAGGGACACTCGGAAGAAATAGCAATCAGCCCCAGCATTTT. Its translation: CASIGTLGRNSNQPQHF.

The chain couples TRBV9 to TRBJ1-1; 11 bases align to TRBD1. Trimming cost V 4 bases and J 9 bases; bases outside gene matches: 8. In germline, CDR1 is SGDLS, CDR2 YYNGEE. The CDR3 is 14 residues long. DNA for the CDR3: TGTGCCAGCAGCAGGGACAGGGGGTCGTCCCAAGCTTTCTTT. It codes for CASSRDRGSSQAFF.

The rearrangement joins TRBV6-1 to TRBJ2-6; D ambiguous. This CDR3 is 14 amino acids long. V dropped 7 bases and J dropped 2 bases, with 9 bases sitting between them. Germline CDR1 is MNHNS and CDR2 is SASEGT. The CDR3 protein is CASTTSPGANVLTF. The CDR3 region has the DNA TGTGCCAGCACTACGAGCCCTGGGGCCAACGTCCTGACTTTC.

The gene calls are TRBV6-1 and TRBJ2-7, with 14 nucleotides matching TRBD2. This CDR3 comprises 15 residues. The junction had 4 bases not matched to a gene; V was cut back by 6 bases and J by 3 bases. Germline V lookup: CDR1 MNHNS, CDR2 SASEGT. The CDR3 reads CASRGTSGSGYEQYF. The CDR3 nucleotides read TGTGCCAGCAGGGGGACTAGCGGGAGCGGCTACGAGCAGTACTTC.

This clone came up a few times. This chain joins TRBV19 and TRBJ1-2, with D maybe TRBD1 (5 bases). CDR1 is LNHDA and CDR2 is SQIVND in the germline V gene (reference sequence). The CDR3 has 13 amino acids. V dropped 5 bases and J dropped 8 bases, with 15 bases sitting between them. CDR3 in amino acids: CASSAVLGEGYTF. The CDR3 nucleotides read TGTGCCAGTAGTGCAGTCTTGGGGGAAGGCTACACCTTC.

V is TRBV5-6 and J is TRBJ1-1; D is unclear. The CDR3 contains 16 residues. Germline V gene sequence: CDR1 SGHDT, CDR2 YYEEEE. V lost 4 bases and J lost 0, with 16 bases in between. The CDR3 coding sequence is TGTGCCAGCAGCGCAGAGCAATTGGGAGTGAACACTGAAGCTTTCTTT. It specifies CASSAEQLGVNTEAFF.

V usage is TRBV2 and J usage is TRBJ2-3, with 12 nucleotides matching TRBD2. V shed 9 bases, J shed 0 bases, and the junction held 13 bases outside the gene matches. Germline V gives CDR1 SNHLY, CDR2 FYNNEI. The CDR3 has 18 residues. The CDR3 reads CARRMVPSGGESTDTQYF. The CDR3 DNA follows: TGTGCCAGGAGGATGGTACCTAGCGGGGGGGAGAGCACAGATACGCAGTATTTT.

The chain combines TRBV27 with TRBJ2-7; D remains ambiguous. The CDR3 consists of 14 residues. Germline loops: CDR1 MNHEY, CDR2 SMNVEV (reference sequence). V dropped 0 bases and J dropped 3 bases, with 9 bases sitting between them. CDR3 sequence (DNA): TGTGCCAGCAGTTTATCCCCTGCCCGCTACGAGCAGTACTTC. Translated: CASSLSPARYEQYF.

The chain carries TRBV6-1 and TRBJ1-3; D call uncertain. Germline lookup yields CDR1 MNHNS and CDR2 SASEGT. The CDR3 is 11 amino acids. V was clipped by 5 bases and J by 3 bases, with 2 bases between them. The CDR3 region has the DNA TGTGCCAGCAGTTTTGGAAACACCATATATTTT. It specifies CASSFGNTIYF.